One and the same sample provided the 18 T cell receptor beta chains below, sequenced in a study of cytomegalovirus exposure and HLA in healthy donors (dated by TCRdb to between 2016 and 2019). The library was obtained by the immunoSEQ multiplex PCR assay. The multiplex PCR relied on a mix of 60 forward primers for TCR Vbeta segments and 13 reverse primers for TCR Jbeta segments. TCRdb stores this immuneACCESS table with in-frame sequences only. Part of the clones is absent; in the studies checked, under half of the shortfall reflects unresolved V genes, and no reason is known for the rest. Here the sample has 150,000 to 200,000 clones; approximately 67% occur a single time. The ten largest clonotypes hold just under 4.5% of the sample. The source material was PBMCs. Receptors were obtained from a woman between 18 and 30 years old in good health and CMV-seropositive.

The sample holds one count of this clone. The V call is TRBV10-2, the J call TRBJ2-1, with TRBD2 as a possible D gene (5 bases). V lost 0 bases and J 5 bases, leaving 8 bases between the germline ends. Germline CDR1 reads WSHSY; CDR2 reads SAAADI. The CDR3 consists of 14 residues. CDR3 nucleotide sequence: TGCGCCAGCAGTGAGTCCGGACTCAACAATGAGCAGTTCTTC. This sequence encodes CASSESGLNNEQFF.

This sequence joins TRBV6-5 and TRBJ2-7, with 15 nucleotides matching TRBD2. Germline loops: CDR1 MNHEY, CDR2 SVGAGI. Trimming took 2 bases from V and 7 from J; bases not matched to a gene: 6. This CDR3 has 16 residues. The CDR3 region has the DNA TGTGCCAGCAGTTACGGCAGGACTAGCGGGAGGGGTGAGCAGTACTTC. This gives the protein CASSYGRTSGRGEQYF.

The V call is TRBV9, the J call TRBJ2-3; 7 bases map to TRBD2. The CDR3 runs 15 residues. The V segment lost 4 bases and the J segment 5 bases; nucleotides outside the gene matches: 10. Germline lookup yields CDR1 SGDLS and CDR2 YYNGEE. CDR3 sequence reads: CASSIQAGTQDTQYF. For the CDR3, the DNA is TGTGCCAGCAGCATCCAAGCGGGAACGCAAGATACGCAGTATTTT.

CDR3 region: CASSHIQGEETQYF. Here the CDR3 DNA reads TGTGCCAGCAGTCACATACAGGGGGAAGAGACCCAGTACTTC. The chain joins TRBV21-1 to TRBJ2-5; the table's D call of TRBD1 was not tested on the DNA. TRBV21-1 represents a pseudogene. The CDR3 sequence is 14 residues long.

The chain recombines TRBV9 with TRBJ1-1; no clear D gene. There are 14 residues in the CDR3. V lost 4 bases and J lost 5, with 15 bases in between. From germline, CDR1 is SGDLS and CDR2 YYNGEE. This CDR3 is CASSLQPLGTEAFF. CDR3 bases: TGTGCCAGCAGCTTACAGCCATTAGGAACTGAAGCTTTCTTT.

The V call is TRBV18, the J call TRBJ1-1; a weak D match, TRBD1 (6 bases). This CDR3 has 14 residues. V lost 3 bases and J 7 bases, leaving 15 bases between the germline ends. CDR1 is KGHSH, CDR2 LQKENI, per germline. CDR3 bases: TGTGCCAGCTCACCCGTCCCGGGACATCTTGAAGCTTTCTTT. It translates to CASSPVPGHLEAFF. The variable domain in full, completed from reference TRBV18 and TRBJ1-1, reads NAGVMQNPRHLVRRRGQEARLRCSPMKGHSHVYWYRQLPEEGLKFMVYLQKENIIDESGMPKERFSAEFPKEGPSILRIQQVVRGDSAAYFCASSPVPGHLEAFFGQGTRLTVV.

The CDR3 bases are TGTGCCAGCAGTTTATACGGGGGCTACACCTTC. Protein product: CASSLYGGYTF. The chain is built from TRBV28 and TRBJ1-2; D not resolved. The CDR3 length is 11 residues. The V gene lost 1 base and the J gene lost 8 bases, with 5 bases spanning the gap. Germline V gene lookup returns CDR1 MDHEN and CDR2 SYDVKM.

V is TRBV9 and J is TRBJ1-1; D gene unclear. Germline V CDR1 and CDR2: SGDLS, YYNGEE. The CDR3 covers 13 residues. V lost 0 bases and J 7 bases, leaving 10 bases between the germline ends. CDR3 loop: CASSVANSHEAFF. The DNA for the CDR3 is TGTGCCAGCAGCGTAGCGAACTCCCATGAAGCTTTCTTT.

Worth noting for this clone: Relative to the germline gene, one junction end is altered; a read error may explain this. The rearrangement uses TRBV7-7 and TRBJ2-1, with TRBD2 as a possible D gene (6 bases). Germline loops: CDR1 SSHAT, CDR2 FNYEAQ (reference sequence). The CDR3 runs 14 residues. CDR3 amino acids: CASSFGTPGDEQFF. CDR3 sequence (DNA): TGTGCTAGCAGCTTCGGGACTCCGGGGGATGAGCAGTTCTTC.

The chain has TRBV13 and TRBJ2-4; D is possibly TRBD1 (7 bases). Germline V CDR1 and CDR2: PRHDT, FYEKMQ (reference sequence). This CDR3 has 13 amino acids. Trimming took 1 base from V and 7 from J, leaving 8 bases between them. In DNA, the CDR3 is TGTGCCAGCAGCTTAGCAGGGGGGAACATTCAGTACTTC. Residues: CASSLAGGNIQYF.

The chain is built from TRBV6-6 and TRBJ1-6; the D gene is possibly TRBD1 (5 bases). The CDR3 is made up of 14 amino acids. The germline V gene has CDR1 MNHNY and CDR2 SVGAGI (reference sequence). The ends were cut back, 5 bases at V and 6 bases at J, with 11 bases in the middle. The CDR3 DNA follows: TGTGCCAGCAGTAAACTCGACAGTAATTCACCCCTCCACTTT. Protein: CASSKLDSNSPLHF.

The CDR3 DNA reads as TGTGCCAGCAGGATAGGGACTAGCGGAGAGTACGAGCAGTACTTC. This translates into CASRIGTSGEYEQYF. V is TRBV7-9 and J is TRBJ2-7, with 11 positions matching TRBD2. This CDR3 region has 15 residues. CDR1 SEHNR and CDR2 FQNEAQ come from the germline V gene (reference sequence). Trimming took 6 bases from V and 4 from J; bases not matched to a gene: 8.

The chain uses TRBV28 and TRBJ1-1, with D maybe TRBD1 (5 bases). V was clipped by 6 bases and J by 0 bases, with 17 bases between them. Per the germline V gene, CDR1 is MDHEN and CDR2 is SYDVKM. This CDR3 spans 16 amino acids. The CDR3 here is CASRIRGDSVNTEAFF. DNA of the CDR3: TGTGCCAGCAGAATACGGGGGGACTCAGTGAACACTGAAGCTTTCTTT.

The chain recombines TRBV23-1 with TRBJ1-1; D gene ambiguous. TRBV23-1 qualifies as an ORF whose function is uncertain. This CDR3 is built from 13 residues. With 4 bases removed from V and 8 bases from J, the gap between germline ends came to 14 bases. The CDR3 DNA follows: TGCGCCAGCAGTCGTACCGGGAACAACGAAGCTTTCTTT. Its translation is CASSRTGNNEAFF.

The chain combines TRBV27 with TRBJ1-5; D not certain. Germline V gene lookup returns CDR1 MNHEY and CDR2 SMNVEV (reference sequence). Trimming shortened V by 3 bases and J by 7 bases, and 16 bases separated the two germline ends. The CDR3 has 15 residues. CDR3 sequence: CASSFNNQAQQPQHF. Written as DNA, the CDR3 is TGTGCCAGCAGTTTCAATAATCAGGCCCAGCAGCCCCAGCATTTT.

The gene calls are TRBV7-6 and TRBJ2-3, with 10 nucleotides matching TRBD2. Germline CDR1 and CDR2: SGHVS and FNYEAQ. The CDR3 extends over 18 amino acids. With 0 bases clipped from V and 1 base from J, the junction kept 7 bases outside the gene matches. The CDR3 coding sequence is TGTGCCAGCAGCTTAGCGCGCACCCTAGCGGGAGGCACAGATACGCAGTATTTT. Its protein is CASSLARTLAGGTDTQYF.

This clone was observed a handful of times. CDR3 DNA: TGTGCCAGCAGTTTAACAGCCCGAGGAAACACCATATATTTT. This codes for CASSLTARGNTIYF. This rearrangement joins TRBV28 to TRBJ1-3, with D unresolved. V was pared by 2 bases and J by 4 bases, with 9 bases between. Germline V gene data show CDR1 as MDHEN and CDR2 as SYDVKM. There are 14 residues in the CDR3. Supplemented by reference TRBV28 and TRBJ1-3, the full variable domain reads DVKVTQSSRYLVKRTGEKVFLECVQDMDHENMFWYRQDPGLGLRLIYFSYDVKMKEKGDIPEGYSVSREKKERFSLILESASTNQTSMYLCASSLTARGNTIYFGEGSWLTVV.

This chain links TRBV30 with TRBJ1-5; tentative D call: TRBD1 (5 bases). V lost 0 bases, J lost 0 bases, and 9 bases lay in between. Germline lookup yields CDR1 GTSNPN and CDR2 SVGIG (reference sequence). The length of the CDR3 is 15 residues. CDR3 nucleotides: TGTGCCTGGAGTGTTGGACAATATAGCAATCAGCCCCAGCATTTT. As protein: CAWSVGQYSNQPQHF.